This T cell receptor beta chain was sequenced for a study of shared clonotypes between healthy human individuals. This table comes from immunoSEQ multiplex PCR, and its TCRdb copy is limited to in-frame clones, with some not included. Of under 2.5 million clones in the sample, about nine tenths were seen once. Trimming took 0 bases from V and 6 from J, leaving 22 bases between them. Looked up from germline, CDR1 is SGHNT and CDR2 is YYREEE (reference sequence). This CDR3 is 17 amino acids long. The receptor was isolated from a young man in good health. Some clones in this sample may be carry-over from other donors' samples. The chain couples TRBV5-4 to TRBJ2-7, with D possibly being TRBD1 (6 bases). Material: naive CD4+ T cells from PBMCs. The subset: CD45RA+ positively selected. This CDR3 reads CASSLGGRRPGTSEQYF. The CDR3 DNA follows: TGTGCCAGCAGCTTGGGTGGCAGGAGACCGGGGACAAGCGAGCAGTACTTC.